Listed here are 26 T cell receptor beta chains from one sample, sequenced in a study of beta chain features in type 1 diabetes. Overall study findings and caveats: When Type 1 diabetes patients were examined, their TCRB CDR3s proved moderately but significantly shorter in all four CD4+ subsets.

The antigens these receptors bind are not known. As every portion of the isolated RNA was reverse transcribed, the sequencing read expressed TCRB transcripts. The repertoire was sequenced with immunoSEQ multiplex PCR; TCRdb's copy has only in-frame clones and lacks some. The sample includes 40,000 or so clones, around 71% seen only once; the top ten take roughly 2.2%. The sample consisted of Tregs from blood. Source of these receptors: a woman aged 18-35 years with type 1 diabetes.

This sequence joins TRBV5-1 and TRBJ1-6, with 11 bases lining up with TRBD1. The CDR3 sequence is 15 residues long. Germline V gene data show CDR1 as SGHRS and CDR2 as YFSETQ. J lost 7 bases, V lost 4 bases, and 4 bases had no gene match. The CDR3 spells CASSIGQGANSPLHF. The DNA for the CDR3 is TGCGCCAGCAGCATCGGACAGGGGGCGAATTCACCCCTCCACTTT. The full variable domain, in which reference TRBV5-1 and TRBJ1-6 provide the parts outside the CDR3, is KAGVTQTPRYLIKTRGQQVTLSCSPISGHRSVSWYQQTPGQGLQFLFEYFSETQRNKGNFPGRFSGRQFSNSRSEMNVSTLELGDSALYLCASSIGQGANSPLHFGNGTRLTVT.

The rearrangement joins TRBV19 to TRBJ1-2, with D hard to call. The germline V gene has CDR1 LNHDA and CDR2 SQIVND (reference sequence). This CDR3 spans 13 amino acids. The germline V and J ends were trimmed by 5 bases and 8 bases, with 15 bases remaining between them. Here the CDR3 DNA reads TGTGCCAGTAGTGCCCTTCTCGGAGGGGGCTACACCTTC. This codes for CASSALLGGGYTF.

This sequence joins TRBV5-4 and TRBJ2-7, with D unresolved. In germline, CDR1 is SGHNT, CDR2 YYREEE (reference sequence). Trimming pared 3 bases from V and 6 bases from J, leaving 16 bases between. There are 14 residues in the CDR3. CDR3: CASSSPRSLGEQYF. The CDR3, as DNA: TGTGCCAGCAGCTCCCCGCGGAGTCTGGGCGAGCAGTACTTC.

This clone showed up just once. Written as DNA, the CDR3 is TGTGCCAGCAGTGCTAGGGGGCATGAGCAGTTCTTC. Translated, it gives CASSARGHEQFF. The chain combines TRBV2 with TRBJ2-1, with 7 bases aligning to TRBD1. Losses at the gene ends were 4 bases for V and 8 bases for J; bases not matched to a gene: 2. Germline assignment: CDR1 SNHLY and CDR2 FYNNEI. CDR3 length: 12 amino acids.

The DNA of the CDR3 is TGCGCCAGCAGCCAACCCTGGGGGGTGGAATTGTCCGGGGAGCTGTTTTTT. This gives the protein CASSQPWGVELSGELFF. This sequence joins TRBV4-1 and TRBJ2-2, with a possible D match to TRBD2 (6 bases). Germline assignment: CDR1 MGHRA and CDR2 YSYEKL. The CDR3 contains 17 residues. Deletions cut 2 bases from V and 6 bases from J, with 19 bases between.

A single count supports this clone. The chain employs TRBV7-3 and TRBJ2-3; TRBD2 matches 8 bases. With V trimmed by 3 bases and J by 4 bases, 3 bases remained unmatched. CDR3 size: 14 residues. Germline V gene sequence: CDR1 SGHTA, CDR2 FQGTGA. The CDR3 DNA reads as TGTGCCAGCAGCTTTGGACTAGCCTCAGATACGCAGTATTTT. Protein: CASSFGLASDTQYF.

The V call is TRBV1, the J call TRBJ2-7; TRBD2, the table's D call, lacks a check against the DNA. TRBV1 represents a pseudogene. CDR3 length: 16 residues. The chain's CDR3 is CTSSQVLWRDRCEQYF. CDR3 in DNA: TGCACCAGCAGCCAAGTCCTTTGGCGGGATAGATGCGAGCAGTACTTC.

The chain recombines TRBV5-6 with TRBJ2-3; 9 nucleotides line up with TRBD2. The CDR3 is made up of 17 amino acids. V trimming: 0 bases; J trimming: 3 bases; junction bases outside the gene matches: 8. The germline CDR1 and CDR2 sequences are SGHDT and YYEEEE. The CDR3 sequence is CASSLESGSGGTDTQYF. In DNA form, the CDR3 reads TGTGCCAGCAGCTTGGAATCCGGCAGCGGGGGGACAGATACGCAGTATTTT.

The CDR3 sequence is CASSLMGQSSVGTEAFF. Here the CDR3 DNA reads TGCGCCAGCAGCTTGATGGGACAGAGCAGTGTTGGCACTGAAGCTTTCTTT. This sequence joins TRBV5-1 and TRBJ1-1; 7 bases agree with TRBD1. V was pared by 1 base and J by 4 bases, with 13 bases of the junction left unmatched. CDR3 size: 17 residues. The germline V gene has CDR1 SGHRS and CDR2 YFSETQ.

The chain combines TRBV11-2 with TRBJ2-5, with TRBD1 as a possible D gene (6 bases). The J call may be mistaken, given a closer DNA end match to TRBJ2-7. The CDR3 length is 14 residues. In germline, CDR1 is SGHAT, CDR2 FQNNGV. CDR3 residues: CASSPGDLISEQYF. For the CDR3, the DNA is TGTGCCAGCAGCCCAGGGGACCTAATCAGCGAGCAGTACTTC.

The rearrangement uses TRBV6-5 and TRBJ1-5; 7 nucleotides align to TRBD1. This CDR3 region has 15 residues. Germline V gene sequence: CDR1 MNHEY, CDR2 SVGAGI. J lost 4 bases, V lost 7 bases, and 10 bases had no gene match. DNA for the CDR3: TGTGCCAGCAAGGGGACAGTCCTTCATAATCAGCCCCAGCATTTT. Protein: CASKGTVLHNQPQHF.

The V gene is TRBV18, the J gene TRBJ2-2; possibly TRBD1 for D (5 bases). Germline CDR1 reads KGHSH; CDR2 reads LQKENI. The CDR3 has 16 amino acids. Trimming took off 2 bases at V and 1 base at J, with 11 bases between the two ends. The CDR3 DNA reads as TGTGCCAGCTCACCAACGTCAGGACAGAACACCGGGGAGCTGTTTTTT. Residues: CASSPTSGQNTGELFF.

This clone showed up just once. This chain links TRBV6-5 with TRBJ1-2; 10 bases line up with TRBD1. Germline CDR1 reads MNHEY; CDR2 reads SVGAGI. There are 14 residues in the CDR3. With V trimmed by 6 bases and J by 8 bases, 9 bases remained unmatched. CDR3 loop: CASRETGTGVGYTF. Here the CDR3 DNA reads TGTGCCAGCAGAGAAACCGGGACAGGGGTCGGCTACACCTTC.

This chain joins TRBV6-5 and TRBJ1-5; 7 positions match TRBD1. Germline loops: CDR1 MNHEY, CDR2 SVGAGI. V gave up 4 bases and J gave up 6 bases; unmatched junction bases: 3. The CDR3 spans 13 residues. The DNA of the CDR3 is TGTGCCAGCAGTTCAACAGGGGCTCAGCCCCAGCATTTT. Translating it yields CASSSTGAQPQHF.

The rearrangement links TRBV7-2 to TRBJ1-3; a possible D gene is TRBD1 (6 bases). This CDR3 has 12 residues. V was trimmed by 4 bases and J by 13 bases, leaving 14 bases between them. Germline values: CDR1 SGHTA, CDR2 FQGNSA. CDR3 bases: TGTGCCAGCAGCTCCATTCGCCAGGGGATATATTTT. As protein: CASSSIRQGIYF.

This clone came up a few times. The rearrangement joins TRBV29-1 to TRBJ2-1; D may be TRBD2 (6 bases). The CDR3 extends over 17 amino acids. From germline, CDR1 is SQVTM and CDR2 ANQGSEA. The ends were cut back, 4 bases at V and 4 bases at J, with 23 bases in the middle. The CDR3 is CSVVSGLLTGVYNEQFF. In nucleotides, the CDR3 is TGCAGCGTTGTTTCCGGACTCCTAACGGGGGTATACAATGAGCAGTTCTTC.

The chain carries TRBV10-3 and TRBJ1-2; D remains ambiguous. Germline CDR1 reads ENHRY; CDR2 reads SYGVKD. V gave up 6 bases and J gave up 9 bases, with 14 bases separating them. The CDR3 sequence is 12 residues long. This CDR3 is CAISAQSGSYTF. CDR3 DNA: TGTGCCATCAGCGCCCAGAGCGGCAGCTACACCTTC.

This clone has only a few counts. The chain carries TRBV5-6 and TRBJ2-6; 7 nucleotides agree with TRBD1. Per germline, CDR1 SGHDT and CDR2 YYEEEE. Trimming at V came to 0 bases and at J to 4 bases, leaving 13 bases not matched to a gene. The CDR3 length is 19 residues. In DNA, the CDR3 is TGTGCCAGCAGCTTGGGGAGGACAGGCTTCCCAGGCGGGGCCAACGTCCTGACTTTC. Protein product: CASSLGRTGFPGGANVLTF.

The J gene is TRBJ1-2, the V gene TRBV19; TRBD1 aligns across 9 bases. CDR3 length: 14 residues. Germline lookup yields CDR1 LNHDA and CDR2 SQIVND (reference sequence). V lost 8 bases to trimming and J lost 4 bases; unmatched junction nucleotides: 8. The CDR3 DNA follows: TGTGCCAGTTCACGACAGGGGGTTGGCTATGGCTACACCTTC. Protein: CASSRQGVGYGYTF. Drawing the rest from reference TRBV19 and TRBJ1-2, the complete variable domain is DGGITQSPKYLFRKEGQNVTLSCEQNLNHDAMYWYRQDPGQGLRLIYYSQIVNDFQKGDIAEGYSVSREKKESFPLTVTSAQKNPTAFYLCASSRQGVGYGYTFGSGTRLTVV.

The chain has TRBV19 and TRBJ1-5; no clear D. Germline-derived CDR1 and CDR2 are LNHDA and SQIVND (reference sequence). Trimming removed 4 bases from V and 6 bases from J, with 7 bases in between. The CDR3 has 12 residues. CDR3 bases: TGTGCCAGTAGTAGAGGGAGTCAGCCCCAGCATTTT. Its protein is CASSRGSQPQHF.

V and J are TRBV7-3 and TRBJ2-2, with D tentatively TRBD2 (5 bases). Germline V lookup: CDR1 SGHTA, CDR2 FQGTGA. The CDR3 length is 15 residues. The V and J ends lost 8 bases and 1 base respectively, with 14 bases between them. As DNA, the CDR3 is TGTGCCAGCCGGGCGGGTGCGATGAACACCGGGGAGCTGTTTTTT. Protein: CASRAGAMNTGELFF.

V is TRBV27 and J is TRBJ2-1; 8 bases fit TRBD2. The CDR3 contains 15 residues. In germline, CDR1 is MNHEY, CDR2 SMNVEV (reference sequence). J was trimmed by 4 bases and V by 6 bases; bases with no gene match: 8. This chain's CDR3 is CASSKPREGYNEQFF. DNA for the CDR3: TGTGCCAGCAGCAAACCCCGGGAGGGGTACAATGAGCAGTTCTTC.

This clone was seen a single time. The chain couples TRBV29-1 to TRBJ2-7; D perhaps matches TRBD1 (6 bases). V lost 3 bases to trimming and J lost 5 bases, with 14 bases between them. From germline, CDR1 is SQVTM and CDR2 ANQGSEA. This CDR3 comprises 13 residues. The CDR3 DNA is TGCAGCGTTGATGGTTCCCAGGGGAACGAGCAGTACTTC. It encodes CSVDGSQGNEQYF.

This CDR3 is CASSQQGYTEAFF. CDR3 nucleotide sequence: TGTGCCAGCTCCCAACAGGGGTACACTGAAGCTTTCTTT. The chain employs TRBV18 and TRBJ1-1; 7 bases match TRBD1. Losses at the gene ends were 6 bases for V and 3 bases for J; bases not matched to a gene: 4. This CDR3 spans 13 amino acids. CDR1 is KGHSH, CDR2 LQKENI, per germline.

By share, this clone ranks as medium-sized (0.01 to 0.1%). The rearrangement joins TRBV7-9 to TRBJ2-7; D unclear. The ends were cut back, 1 base at V and 1 base at J, with 11 bases in the middle. Looked up from germline, CDR1 is SEHNR and CDR2 is FQNEAQ (reference sequence). The CDR3 runs 15 residues. The CDR3 sequence is CASSLGSARSYEQYF. CDR3 DNA sequence: TGTGCCAGCAGCTTAGGGTCTGCGAGGTCCTACGAGCAGTACTTC.

The rearrangement joins TRBV7-2 to TRBJ2-7; 8 bases align to TRBD1. The CDR3 sequence is 15 residues long. The J segment lost 5 bases and the V segment lost 1 base, leaving 7 bases of the junction unmatched. Germline assignment: CDR1 SGHTA and CDR2 FQGNSA. The CDR3 region is CASSLVGQGINEQYF. The CDR3 nucleotides read TGTGCCAGCAGCTTAGTAGGACAGGGTATCAACGAGCAGTACTTC.